These 15 T cell receptor beta chains share one sample of origin, sequenced in a study of cytomegalovirus exposure and HLA in healthy donors. The PCR employed 60 Vbeta primers together with 13 Jbeta primers. Clones were read by immunoSEQ multiplex PCR, and TCRdb kept only the in-frame ones, dropping some. The data hold roughly 130,000 clones, with around 80% observed a single time. The source material was PBMCs. These TCRs come from a woman in her forties in good health and CMV-seronegative.

Only a few counts were recorded for this clone. The genes are TRBV6-4 and TRBJ1-2, with D possibly matching TRBD1 (6 bases). The germline V gene has CDR1 MRHNA and CDR2 SNTAGT. The ends were cut back, 7 bases at V and 8 bases at J, with 26 bases in the middle. This CDR3 has 16 amino acids. The DNA of the CDR3 is TGTGCCAGCACCCCTGATCCAGGGGCCCACTCCAGCGGCTACACCTTC. As protein: CASTPDPGAHSSGYTF.

The chain has TRBV4-1 and TRBJ2-1, with 8 bases identical to TRBD1. V trimming: 0 bases; J trimming: 7 bases; junction bases outside the gene matches: 8. CDR3 size: 16 residues. Per the germline V gene, CDR1 is MGHRA and CDR2 is YSYEKL. CDR3 in DNA: TGCGCCAGCAGCCAAGATCCCCAGGGGGCGGGTAATGAGCAGTTCTTC. This gives the protein CASSQDPQGAGNEQFF.

Comments on this clone: One junction end disagrees with the germline gene, perhaps due to a read error. This chain connects TRBV5-6 to TRBJ2-2; 8 nucleotides line up with TRBD1. Per the germline V gene, CDR1 is SGHDT and CDR2 is YYEEEE. This CDR3 is 15 amino acids long. The CDR3 coding sequence is TGTGCCAGCAGCTCGGGACAGGACTACACCGAGGAGCTGTTTTTT. Protein sequence: CASSSGQDYTEELFF.

Points on this clone: Other DNA sequences within the sample encode an identical CDR3. The J gene is TRBJ2-1, the V gene TRBV27; TRBD2 matches 12 bases. Germline V gene lookup returns CDR1 MNHEY and CDR2 SMNVEV (reference sequence). With V trimmed by 2 bases and J by 4 bases, 0 bases remained unmatched. This CDR3 is 15 amino acids long. Written as DNA, the CDR3 is TGTGCCAGCAGTTTAGGACTAGCGGGGTACAATGAGCAGTTCTTC. Its translation is CASSLGLAGYNEQFF.

CDR3 sequence (DNA): TGCGCCAGCCAACTCCGGCCTGGGGGCGCAGATACGCAGTATTTT. Translated: CASQLRPGGADTQYF. The V and J genes are TRBV10-2 and TRBJ2-3, with D tentatively TRBD1 (6 bases). Trimming left V 8 bases short and J 4 bases short, with 19 bases between. The CDR3 sequence is 15 residues long. The germline V gene has CDR1 WSHSY and CDR2 SAAADI.

The V gene is TRBV5-6, the J gene TRBJ1-2; no clear D gene. The CDR3 extends over 15 amino acids. Germline V gives CDR1 SGHDT, CDR2 YYEEEE. The V end was cut by 4 bases, the J end by 1 base, with 14 bases between. CDR3 sequence: CASSTARTYNYGYTF. As DNA, the CDR3 is TGTGCCAGCAGCACAGCCCGCACCTATAACTATGGCTACACCTTC.

A few counts support this clone. The gene calls are TRBV11-2 and TRBJ1-1; TRBD1 agrees at 7 bases. In germline, CDR1 is SGHAT, CDR2 FQNNGV. V was clipped by 0 bases and J by 11 bases; unmatched bases: 3. The CDR3 sequence is 12 residues long. CDR3: CASSLEQGMAFF. The CDR3 nucleotides read TGTGCCAGCAGCTTAGAACAGGGGATGGCTTTCTTT.

The chain uses TRBV7-9 and TRBJ1-1, with D unclear. Trimming removed 4 bases from V and 8 bases from J, with 14 bases in between. Per the germline V gene, CDR1 is SEHNR and CDR2 is FQNEAQ (reference sequence). The CDR3 sequence is 13 residues long. The CDR3 is CASSSKRGVEAFF. CDR3 coding DNA: TGTGCCAGCAGCTCTAAACGGGGAGTCGAAGCTTTCTTT.

The chain links TRBV9 to TRBJ2-1, with D possibly TRBD2 on 5 matching bases. Trimming stripped 0 bases from V and 3 bases from J, with 10 bases between. The CDR3 runs 15 residues. Germline CDR1 is SGDLS and CDR2 is YYNGEE. CDR3 protein: CASSVGRGNYNEQFF. In DNA form, the CDR3 reads TGTGCCAGCAGCGTAGGACGGGGAAACTACAATGAGCAGTTCTTC. The full variable domain, with the rest looked up from reference TRBV9 and TRBJ2-1, is DSGVTQTPKHLITATGQRVTLRCSPRSGDLSVYWYQQSLDQGLQFLIQYYNGEERAKGNILERFSAQQFPDLHSELNLSSLELGDSALYFCASSVGRGNYNEQFFGPGTRLTVL.

This clone has a handful of counts. The rearrangement joins TRBV28 to TRBJ2-6, with 8 bases aligning to TRBD1. Unmatched junction bases numbered 11, after V lost 6 bases and J lost 1 base. CDR1 and CDR2 from the germline V gene are MDHEN and SYDVKM. The CDR3 consists of 18 residues. The CDR3 DNA reads as TGTGCCAGCAGCTCGACAGGGGTGGATTTATCTGGGGCCAACGTCCTGACTTTC. Protein product: CASSSTGVDLSGANVLTF.

The rearrangement uses TRBV6-1 and TRBJ2-3, with D possibly matching TRBD1 (6 bases). With 5 bases removed from V and 3 bases from J, the gap between germline ends came to 15 bases. Per germline, CDR1 MNHNS and CDR2 SASEGT. The CDR3 is made up of 15 amino acids. CDR3 region: CASSFHSGATDTQYF. The CDR3 DNA reads as TGTGCCAGCAGTTTCCACTCAGGGGCTACAGATACGCAGTATTTT.

CDR3 residues: CASSLASDRGREKLFF. DNA of the CDR3: TGTGCCAGCAGTTTAGCTAGCGACAGGGGGCGAGAAAAACTGTTTTTT. V usage is TRBV28 and J usage is TRBJ1-4; 10 nucleotides match TRBD1. The CDR3 length is 16 residues. Per the germline V gene, CDR1 is MDHEN and CDR2 is SYDVKM. After removal of 2 bases from V and 8 bases from J, the junction contained 8 bases not matched to a gene.

The CDR3: CASSGGAGYNEQFF. The CDR3 DNA is TGTGCCAGCAGCGGGGGGGCGGGCTACAATGAGCAGTTCTTC. The rearrangement uses TRBV5-4 and TRBJ2-1, with D tentatively TRBD2 (7 bases). CDR3 length equals 14 residues. Germline-derived CDR1 and CDR2 are SGHNT and YYREEE (reference sequence). Deletions cut 4 bases from V and 3 bases from J, with 11 bases between.

This chain uses TRBV9 with TRBJ1-6; D is ambiguous. The germline V gene has CDR1 SGDLS and CDR2 YYNGEE. The CDR3 covers 15 residues. V was clipped by 2 bases and J by 5 bases, with 11 bases between them. CDR3: CASSVTVSDNSPLHF. The CDR3 nucleotides read TGTGCCAGCAGCGTTACCGTCTCGGATAATTCACCCCTCCACTTT.

This chain links TRBV2 with TRBJ2-2; 9 bases line up with TRBD2. The germline V gene encodes CDR1 SNHLY and CDR2 FYNNEI. The length of the CDR3 is 15 residues. The trim removed 4 bases at V and 5 bases at J, leaving 5 bases unmatched. The CDR3 loop reads CASSVPSGGTGELFF. The CDR3 region has the DNA TGTGCCAGCAGTGTTCCCAGCGGGGGGACCGGGGAGCTGTTTTTT. Full variable domain (outside the CDR3, taken from reference TRBV2 and TRBJ2-2): EPEVTQTPSHQVTQMGQEVILRCVPISNHLYFYWYRQILGQKVEFLVSFYNNEISEKSEIFDDQFSVERPDGSNFTLKIRSTKLEDSAMYFCASSVPSGGTGELFFGEGSRLTVL.